This T cell receptor (beta chain) was documented in a study of OX40 agonist ivuxolimab in advanced cancers. CDR3 length equals 14 residues. Germline V CDR1 and CDR2: SGHNT, YYREEE (reference sequence). J was trimmed by 7 bases and V by 4 bases; bases with no gene match: 7. Some clones are missing from TCRdb's copy, which holds only in-frame ones; the method was immunoSEQ multiplex PCR. The sample lists around 80,000 clones, approximately 86% occurring once. This chain uses TRBV5-4 with TRBJ2-1; 8 bases align to TRBD2. This TCR derives from an adult with an advanced solid tumor such as melanoma, head and neck, liver or kidney cancer. Specimen: CD4+ or CD8+ T cells sorted from blood, collected in a trial of the OX40 agonist ivuxolimab. This CDR3 reads CASSVKAGENEQFF. The CDR3 nucleotides read TGTGCCAGCAGCGTTAAAGCGGGAGAGAATGAGCAGTTCTTC. The whole variable domain, filled in from reference TRBV5-4 and TRBJ2-1, reads ETGVTQSPTHLIKTRGQQVTLRCSSQSGHNTVSWYQQALGQGPQFIFQYYREEENGRGNFPPRFSGLQFPNYSSELNVNALELDDSALYLCASSVKAGENEQFFGPGTRLTVL.